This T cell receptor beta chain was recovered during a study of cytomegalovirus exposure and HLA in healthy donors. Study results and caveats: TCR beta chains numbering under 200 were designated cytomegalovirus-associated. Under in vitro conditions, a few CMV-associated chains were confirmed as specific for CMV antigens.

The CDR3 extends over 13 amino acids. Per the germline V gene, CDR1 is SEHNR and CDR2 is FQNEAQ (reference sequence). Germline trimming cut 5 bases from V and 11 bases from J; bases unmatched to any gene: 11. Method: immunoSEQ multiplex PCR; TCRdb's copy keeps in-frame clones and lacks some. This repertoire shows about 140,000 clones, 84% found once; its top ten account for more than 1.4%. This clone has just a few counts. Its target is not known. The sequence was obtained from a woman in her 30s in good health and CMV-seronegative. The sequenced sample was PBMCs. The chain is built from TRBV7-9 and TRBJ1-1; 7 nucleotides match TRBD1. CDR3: CASSNVGTGDAFF. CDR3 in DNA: TGTGCCAGCAGCAATGTGGGCACAGGGGACGCTTTCTTT. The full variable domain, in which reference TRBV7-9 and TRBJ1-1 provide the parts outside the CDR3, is DTGVSQNPRHKITKRGQNVTFRCDPISEHNRLYWYRQTLGQGPEFLTYFQNEAQLEKSRLLSDRFSAERPKGSFSTLEIQRTEQGDSAMYLCASSNVGTGDAFFGQGTRLTVV.